A selection of T cell receptor beta chains follows, all from one sample in a study of beta chain features in type 1 diabetes. Measured with immunoSEQ multiplex PCR; TCRdb has only the in-frame clones, and not every one. The sample carries roughly 140,000 clones, around 10% recorded once. Input material: central memory CD4+ T cells from blood. The receptors come from a man aged 25 to 40 with type 1 diabetes. The CDR3 runs from the conserved cysteine through the conserved F or W. Fields, in order: CDR3 length, D gene, V gene, clone size, J gene, CDR3 protein, CDR3 DNA. The D gene is left open where the match is weak. Expanded clones are given a class, and other clones once, few, many or no size at all.

15	-	TRBV19	-	TRBJ1-5	CASSTRVKRNQPQHF	TGTGCCAGTAGTACCAGGGTAAAAAGGAATCAGCCCCAGCATTTT
15	TRBD2	TRBV7-2	few	TRBJ2-5	CASSLNPSGQETQYF	TGTGCCAGCAGCTTAAATCCTAGCGGCCAAGAGACCCAGTACTTC
12	TRBD1	TRBV6-5	few	TRBJ1-2	CASRGQGHGYTF	TGTGCCAGCAGGGGACAGGGCCATGGCTACACCTTC
15	TRBD1	TRBV4-1	few	TRBJ1-1	CASSQGQGGVTEAFF	TGCGCCAGCAGCCAAGGACAGGGAGGAGTGACTGAAGCTTTCTTT
14	TRBD1	TRBV5-1	-	TRBJ1-1	CASSPDREAAEAFF	TGCGCCAGCAGCCCGGACAGGGAGGCGGCTGAAGCTTTCTTT
14	TRBD1	TRBV19	few	TRBJ1-5	CASTLGQGNQPQHF	TGTGCCAGTACCCTCGGACAGGGCAATCAGCCCCAGCATTTT
14	-	TRBV18	many	TRBJ2-1	CASSPRGSYNEQFF	TGTGCCAGCTCACCAAGGGGCTCCTACAATGAGCAGTTCTTC
14	TRBD1	TRBV19	few	TRBJ2-4	CASSNPGQGRFLYF	TGTGCCAGTAGTAATCCGGGACAGGGACGCTTTCTGTACTTC
16	TRBD2	TRBV5-1	-	TRBJ2-5	CASSLVAGGLPETQYF	TGCGCCAGCAGCTTGGTAGCGGGAGGCCTTCCGGAGACCCAGTACTTC
13	-	TRBV18	few	TRBJ2-1	CASSPGPPVGQFF	TGTGCCAGCTCACCAGGGCCTCCGGTAGGGCAGTTCTTC
14	-	TRBV2	-	TRBJ1-4	CASRDGNSNEKLFF	TGTGCCAGCAGGGACGGGAACTCTAATGAAAAACTGTTTTTT
15	-	TRBV2	few	TRBJ2-5	CASSEYSMLVGTQYF	TGTGCCAGCAGTGAATACTCGATGCTAGTCGGGACCCAGTACTTC
14	TRBD1	TRBV7-8	few	TRBJ1-5	CASSSGQGYQPQHF	TGTGCCAGCAGCTCCGGACAGGGCTATCAGCCCCAGCATTTT
16	TRBD1	TRBV9	-	TRBJ2-2	CASSVLRTGGTGELFF	TGTGCCAGCAGCGTACTCCGGACAGGGGGGACCGGGGAGCTGTTTTTT
16	-	TRBV7-9	-	TRBJ2-3	CASSSSGQKHTDTQYF	TGTGCCAGCAGCTCTAGTGGACAGAAACACACAGATACGCAGTATTTT
12	-	TRBV2	few	TRBJ1-1	CASTGVNTEAFF	TGTGCCAGCACCGGGGTTAACACTGAAGCTTTCTTT
16	TRBD1	TRBV2	-	TRBJ2-5	CASSKSGTGLWETQYF	TGTGCCAGCAGCAAGTCCGGGACAGGGTTGTGGGAGACCCAGTACTTC
13	-	TRBV5-6	-	TRBJ2-5	CASSLAGLETQYF	TGTGCCAGCAGCTTGGCAGGGTTGGAGACCCAGTACTTC
13	-	TRBV5-1	few	TRBJ2-3	CASSLEFGSYGYF	TGCGCCAGCAGCTTGGAGTTCGGGAGTTATGGGTATTTT
13	TRBD2	TRBV18	-	TRBJ2-7	CASSSGSIGEQYF	TGTGCCAGCAGTAGCGGGAGCATTGGCGAGCAGTACTTC
15	TRBD2	TRBV6-5	few	TRBJ2-7	CASSGGLAGAGEQYF	TGTGCCAGCAGTGGAGGACTAGCGGGAGCAGGCGAGCAGTACTTC
16	-	TRBV11-1	few	TRBJ2-7	CASSLESGIFPYEQYF	TGTGCCAGCAGCTTAGAATCGGGGATATTTCCCTACGAGCAGTACTTC
16	TRBD2	TRBV7-9	few	TRBJ2-1	CASSLALAGEFNEQFF	TGTGCCAGCAGCTTAGCCCTAGCGGGGGAATTTAATGAGCAGTTCTTC
14	-	TRBV15	-	TRBJ2-1	CATSRDLGGDEQFF	TGTGCCACCAGCAGAGATCTGGGAGGCGATGAGCAGTTCTTC
13	-	TRBV4-1	-	TRBJ2-7	CASSPGSTDSRYF	TGCGCCAGCAGCCCGGGATCGACGGATAGCCGGTACTTC
15	TRBD2	TRBV7-3	few	TRBJ2-1	CASSLNSGSINEQFF	TGTGCCAGCAGCTTGAATAGCGGGAGTATAAATGAGCAGTTCTTC
15	-	TRBV19	-	TRBJ2-1	CASSMWRATNNEQFF	TGTGCCAGTAGTATGTGGAGGGCGACTAACAATGAGCAGTTCTTC
11	-	TRBV5-6	-	TRBJ2-1	CASSFDNEQFF	TGTGCCAGCAGCTTCGACAATGAGCAGTTCTTC
16	-	TRBV15	-	TRBJ1-5	CATSRAGSISNQPQHF	TGTGCCACCAGCAGGGCCGGGTCGATTAGCAATCAGCCCCAGCATTTT
16	TRBD2	TRBV28	-	TRBJ2-2	CASSSLTSGRTGELFF	TGTGCCAGCAGTTCCCTGACTAGCGGGAGGACCGGGGAGCTGTTTTTT
12	-	TRBV5-1	-	TRBJ2-7	CASSLTGSEQYF	TGCGCCAGCAGCTTAACAGGAAGCGAGCAGTACTTC
13	-	TRBV6-5	-	TRBJ1-1	CASTRPGGTEAFF	TGTGCCAGCACCCGTCCCGGCGGCACTGAAGCTTTCTTT
14	TRBD2	TRBV30	-	TRBJ2-7	CAWRLAGAPREQYF	TGTGCCTGGAGACTAGCGGGAGCACCGCGAGAGCAGTACTTC
15	TRBD1	TRBV2	few	TRBJ1-5	CASSDMGQGRQPQHF	TGTGCCAGCAGTGATATGGGACAGGGGCGACAGCCCCAGCATTTT
13	TRBD1	TRBV2	few	TRBJ1-1	CATRQGGATEAFF	TGTGCCACTAGACAGGGTGGCGCGACTGAAGCTTTCTTT
14	-	TRBV7-9	few	TRBJ2-7	CASSLRYGSYEQYF	TGTGCCAGCAGCTTACGGTACGGGAGCTACGAGCAGTACTTC
13	-	TRBV19	-	TRBJ1-1	CASSTLRNTEAFF	TGTGCCAGTAGTACCCTCAGGAACACTGAAGCTTTCTTT
16	-	TRBV28	-	TRBJ2-7	CASSPTVSLDRYEQYF	TGTGCCAGCAGTCCGACGGTGAGCCTAGATCGGTACGAGCAGTACTTC
13	TRBD1	TRBV19	few	TRBJ2-1	CASTGQGYNEQFF	TGTGCCAGTACCGGACAGGGGTACAATGAGCAGTTCTTC
13	TRBD1	TRBV6-5	-	TRBJ1-1	CASTGTGGTEAFF	TGTGCCAGCACCGGGACAGGGGGAACTGAAGCTTTCTTT
12	-	TRBV6-5	few	TRBJ2-1	CASRIDDRVEFF	TGTGCCAGCAGAATCGATGACCGGGTGGAGTTCTTC
15	-	TRBV5-1	few	TRBJ2-5	CASSLRGMGGETQYF	TGCGCCAGCAGCTTGAGGGGAATGGGCGGCGAGACCCAGTACTTC
15	-	TRBV28	few	TRBJ2-7	CASSPMGTPSYEQYF	TGTGCCAGCAGCCCTATGGGGACTCCATCCTACGAGCAGTACTTC
13	TRBD1	TRBV5-1	-	TRBJ2-4	CASSSDRGDIQYF	TGCGCCAGCAGCTCCGACAGGGGTGACATTCAGTACTTC
15	TRBD1	TRBV29-1	few	TRBJ2-3	CSVGPGTVGTDTQYF	TGCAGCGTTGGACCCGGGACAGTGGGCACAGATACGCAGTATTTT
13	TRBD1	TRBV28	few	TRBJ1-2	CASSLGQGDGYTF	TGTGCCAGCAGTTTAGGCCAGGGGGATGGCTACACCTTC
15	TRBD1	TRBV5-1	few	TRBJ2-5	CASSSSLRQGETQYF	TGCGCCAGCAGCTCCTCCCTCCGACAGGGAGAGACCCAGTACTTC
13	-	TRBV6-6	few	TRBJ1-4	CASSYPSGEKLFF	TGTGCCAGCAGTTACCCCAGCGGGGAAAAACTGTTTTTT
14	TRBD1	TRBV28	few	TRBJ2-7	CASSPGTGTYEQYF	TGTGCCAGCAGTCCCGGGACAGGGACCTACGAGCAGTACTTC
15	TRBD1	TRBV2	-	TRBJ1-2	CASSEGDRGSPGYTF	TGTGCCAGCAGTGAAGGGGACAGGGGATCTCCTGGCTACACCTTC
15	TRBD2	TRBV5-7	few	TRBJ2-3	CASSFCGRAPDTQYF	TGTGCCAGCAGCTTCTGTGGGAGGGCCCCAGATACGCAGTATTTT
15	TRBD1	TRBV28	-	TRBJ2-7	CASSPPGQGITEQYF	TGTGCCAGCAGTCCCCCGGGACAGGGGATCACTGAGCAGTACTTC
16	TRBD1	TRBV7-9	few	TRBJ1-1	CASSLSAGGLNTEAFF	TGTGCCAGCAGCTTATCCGCAGGGGGCCTGAACACTGAAGCTTTCTTT
14	TRBD1	TRBV11-2	-	TRBJ1-1	CASSLEQGLTEAFF	TGTGCCAGCAGCTTAGAACAGGGGCTTACTGAAGCTTTCTTT
16	TRBD2	TRBV29-1	-	TRBJ2-4	CRAISGGRDFLLVQYF	TGCAGAGCAATATCGGGGGGGCGAGATTTTCTGCTCGTTCAGTACTTC
14	-	TRBV11-2	-	TRBJ1-1	CASTGQPGNTEAFF	TGTGCCAGCACCGGCCAGCCAGGGAACACTGAAGCTTTCTTT
13	-	TRBV29-1	few	TRBJ2-5	CSVERGNQETQYF	TGCAGCGTTGAACGCGGGAACCAAGAGACCCAGTACTTC
14	-	TRBV7-9	few	TRBJ2-7	CASSFQQGSYEQYF	TGTGCCAGCAGCTTTCAACAGGGCTCCTACGAGCAGTACTTC
13	-	TRBV23-1	-	TRBJ1-5	CASRPGFYQPQHF	TGCGCCAGCCGGCCAGGGTTTTATCAGCCCCAGCATTTT
15	-	TRBV30	-	TRBJ2-7	CAWSPPGGFSYEQYF	TGTGCCTGGAGTCCCCCTGGAGGTTTCTCCTACGAGCAGTACTTC